Below, 21 T cell receptor beta chains from the same sample are listed, as sequenced in a study of PD-L1 blockade in urothelial cancer. This table comes from immunoSEQ multiplex PCR, and its TCRdb copy is limited to in-frame clones, with some not included. The sample lists about 70,000 clones, almost 90% occurring once. Time point in this sample: pretreatment peripheral blood. Sequences were derived from PBMCs, sampled around atezolizumab (anti-PD-L1) treatment. The receptors were gathered from a man in his 70s with urothelial cancer.

The rearrangement uses TRBV6-1 and TRBJ1-3; D ambiguous. The V gene's germline CDR1 is MNHNS and CDR2 SASEGT. Trimming removed 1 base from V and 0 bases from J, with 10 bases in between. The CDR3 covers 16 residues. For the CDR3, the DNA is TGTGCCAGCAGTGAAGTTTCTCTAAGCTCTGGAAACACCATATATTTT. Residues: CASSEVSLSSGNTIYF.

In DNA form, the CDR3 reads TGTGCCAGCAGGGGAGGAGCGGGGGGGGACACCGGGGAGCTGTTTTTT. The encoded protein is CASRGGAGGDTGELFF. V usage is TRBV2 and J usage is TRBJ2-2; 10 bases are a match to TRBD2. Germline CDR1 is SNHLY and CDR2 is FYNNEI. The CDR3 is 16 amino acids. V shed 6 bases, J shed 3 bases, and the junction held 7 bases outside the gene matches.

This clone was recorded once. The chain uses TRBV5-4 and TRBJ2-7; 7 bases are shared with TRBD2. V lost 4 bases, J lost 1 base, and 11 bases stayed unmatched. From germline, CDR1 is SGHNT and CDR2 YYREEE (reference sequence). CDR3 size: 16 residues. The CDR3 here is CASSGGGSAGSYEQYF. CDR3 nucleotide sequence: TGTGCCAGCAGCGGGGGGGGTAGCGCAGGTTCCTACGAGCAGTACTTC.

The chain recombines TRBV20-1 with TRBJ1-1; a weak D match, TRBD1 (5 bases). The CDR3 has 11 amino acids. V was shortened by 6 bases and J by 5 bases, with 10 bases between the two germline ends. Germline values: CDR1 DFQATT, CDR2 SNEGSKA (reference sequence). The CDR3 sequence: CSAVGQTEAFF. CDR3 nucleotides: TGCAGTGCGGTGGGGCAGACTGAAGCTTTCTTT.

The chain carries TRBV11-2 and TRBJ1-1; the D is unclear. The germline V and J ends were trimmed by 3 bases and 1 base, with 9 bases remaining between them. CDR3 length equals 14 residues. Germline-derived CDR1 and CDR2 are SGHAT and FQNNGV. In nucleotides, the CDR3 is TGTGCCAGCAGCTTCCCTCGGGGGAACACTGAAGCTTTCTTT. Translation gives CASSFPRGNTEAFF.

This sequence joins TRBV2 and TRBJ1-5; D remains unclear. Trimming took 3 bases from V and 7 from J, leaving 10 bases between them. Germline V gene lookup returns CDR1 SNHLY and CDR2 FYNNEI. The CDR3 length is 13 residues. CDR3 DNA sequence: TGTGCCAGCAGTGAGATCCCCGGGCAGCCCCAGCATTTT. Protein sequence: CASSEIPGQPQHF.

The chain uses TRBV5-4 and TRBJ1-1; no firm D call. CDR1 and CDR2 from the germline V gene are SGHNT and YYREEE (reference sequence). V lost 4 bases to trimming and J lost 1 base, with 11 bases between them. The CDR3 runs to 14 residues. This chain's CDR3 is CASSQPGKNTEAFF. The DNA of the CDR3 is TGTGCCAGCAGCCAGCCCGGGAAGAACACTGAAGCTTTCTTT.

This clone was seen only a few times. This chain links TRBV10-3 with TRBJ1-2; 8 bases align to TRBD1. Trimming removed 5 bases from V and 4 bases from J; junction bases left unmatched: 15. This CDR3 is 17 amino acids long. CDR1 is ENHRY and CDR2 is SYGVKD in the germline V gene. The CDR3 coding sequence is TGTGCCATCAGTCCCGGGACAGGAGGGGGGCAAGGCTATGGCTACACCTTC. It codes for CAISPGTGGGQGYGYTF.

The chain carries TRBV5-1 and TRBJ2-3; 7 bases fit TRBD1. Germline trimming cut 4 bases from V and 2 bases from J; bases unmatched to any gene: 4. Germline lookup yields CDR1 SGHRS and CDR2 YFSETQ. CDR3 length equals 14 residues. This chain's CDR3 is CASSLGQHTDTQYF. In DNA form, the CDR3 reads TGCGCCAGCAGCCTGGGACAGCACACAGATACGCAGTATTTT.

The V call is TRBV6-1, the J call TRBJ2-1; tentatively, D is TRBD2 (6 bases). Trimming removed 8 bases at V and 4 bases at J, with 9 bases between. The CDR3 extends over 12 amino acids. Germline V gene lookup returns CDR1 MNHNS and CDR2 SASEGT. The CDR3 spells CASGRLYNEQFF. The CDR3 coding sequence is TGTGCCAGCGGGAGGCTATACAATGAGCAGTTCTTC.

V and J are TRBV6-1 and TRBJ2-7, with TRBD1 matching over 8 bases. V trimming: 3 bases; J trimming: 2 bases; junction bases outside the gene matches: 9. From germline, CDR1 is MNHNS and CDR2 SASEGT. This CDR3 has 16 amino acids. In DNA form, the CDR3 reads TGTGCCAGCAGTGATCGCGGACAGGGTACCCCCTACGAGCAGTACTTC. Amino acids: CASSDRGQGTPYEQYF.

The genes are TRBV29-1 and TRBJ1-1; D is uncertain. The CDR3 has 14 residues. V lost 7 bases, J lost 1 base, and 16 bases lay in between. CDR1 is SQVTM, CDR2 ANQGSEA, per germline. The CDR3 protein is CSARGLHWNTEAFF. The CDR3 region has the DNA TGCAGCGCCAGAGGTCTACATTGGAACACTGAAGCTTTCTTT.

This clone occurred once. The V call is TRBV7-8, the J call TRBJ2-7; 12 bases line up with TRBD1. Looked up from germline, CDR1 is SGHVS and CDR2 is FQNEAQ. The length of the CDR3 is 15 residues. The trim removed 5 bases at V and 6 bases at J, leaving 8 bases unmatched. CDR3: CASSHRDRGLTEQYF. For the CDR3, the DNA is TGTGCCAGCAGCCACCGGGACAGGGGGCTAACCGAGCAGTACTTC.

The V and J genes are TRBV6-1 and TRBJ1-1; perhaps TRBD1 as D (6 bases). The V gene lost 0 bases and the J gene lost 10 bases, with 12 bases spanning the gap. The germline gives CDR1 MNHNS, CDR2 SASEGT. CDR3 size: 13 residues. The CDR3 sequence is CASSEAQGMGAFF. The CDR3 DNA reads as TGTGCCAGCAGTGAAGCGCAGGGGATGGGAGCTTTCTTT.

This sequence joins TRBV18 and TRBJ1-2, with D uncertain. V gave up 3 bases and J gave up 0 bases, with 17 bases separating them. The CDR3 is made up of 17 amino acids. CDR1 is KGHSH, CDR2 LQKENI, per germline. In DNA form, the CDR3 reads TGTGCCAGCTCACCTCTTCCCCTAGAACAAACTAACTATGGCTACACCTTC. Protein: CASSPLPLEQTNYGYTF.

The V and J genes are TRBV27 and TRBJ2-5; TRBD1 matches 10 bases. CDR1 and CDR2 (germline): MNHEY, SMNVEV (reference sequence). This CDR3 is built from 15 residues. The V and J ends lost 6 bases and 5 bases, in that order; junction bases with no gene match: 9. CDR3 DNA sequence: TGTGCCAGCAGCTTTTTGACAGGGGGCAGGGAGACCCAGTACTTC. Translated: CASSFLTGGRETQYF.

The chain employs TRBV30 and TRBJ2-1, with 16 bases that match TRBD2. V was clipped by 2 bases and J by 10 bases; unmatched bases: 8. In germline, CDR1 is GTSNPN, CDR2 SVGIG (reference sequence). The CDR3 consists of 16 residues. DNA for the CDR3: TGTGCCTGGAGTTCCGGGACTAGCGGGAGGGCGGGGGAGCAGTTCTTC. This sequence encodes CAWSSGTSGRAGEQFF.

The chain is built from TRBV4-1 and TRBJ1-5, with D possibly TRBD1 on 5 matching bases. The V end lost 0 bases, the J end lost 2 bases, and 14 bases lay between the germline ends. CDR1 is MGHRA and CDR2 is YSYEKL in the germline V gene. The CDR3 is 17 amino acids. The CDR3 nucleotides read TGCGCCAGCAGCCAAGATGCGGGGGGAAAAGGCAATCAGCCCCAGCATTTT. Protein product: CASSQDAGGKGNQPQHF.

This chain uses TRBV2 with TRBJ2-2; 8 bases match TRBD1. Germline assignment: CDR1 SNHLY and CDR2 FYNNEI. The CDR3 totals 13 residues. V trimming: 8 bases; J trimming: 6 bases; junction bases outside the gene matches: 5. CDR3 nucleotide sequence: TGTGCCAGCTCAGGGGGCGCCCCCGGGGAGCTGTTTTTT. Its translation is CASSGGAPGELFF.

The chain couples TRBV5-1 to TRBJ2-1, with 10 bases that match TRBD2. The CDR3 is made up of 16 amino acids. V trimming: 0 bases; J trimming: 6 bases; junction bases outside the gene matches: 6. Germline assignment: CDR1 SGHRS and CDR2 YFSETQ. In DNA, the CDR3 is TGCGCCAGCAGCTTGGCCCCAAGCGGGAGGGCCAATGAGCAGTTCTTC. Residues: CASSLAPSGRANEQFF. Full variable domain (outside the CDR3, taken from reference TRBV5-1 and TRBJ2-1): KAGVTQTPRYLIKTRGQQVTLSCSPISGHRSVSWYQQTPGQGLQFLFEYFSETQRNKGNFPGRFSGRQFSNSRSEMNVSTLELGDSALYLCASSLAPSGRANEQFFGPGTRLTVL.

The chain employs TRBV11-2 and TRBJ2-7; D possibly corresponds to TRBD1 (6 bases). V was pared by 5 bases and J by 6 bases, with 17 bases between. The CDR3 covers 14 residues. Germline-derived CDR1 and CDR2 are SGHAT and FQNNGV. CDR3 DNA: TGTGCCAGCAGCATCCCAGACAGGCTGGTCGAGCAGTACTTC. Encoded protein: CASSIPDRLVEQYF.